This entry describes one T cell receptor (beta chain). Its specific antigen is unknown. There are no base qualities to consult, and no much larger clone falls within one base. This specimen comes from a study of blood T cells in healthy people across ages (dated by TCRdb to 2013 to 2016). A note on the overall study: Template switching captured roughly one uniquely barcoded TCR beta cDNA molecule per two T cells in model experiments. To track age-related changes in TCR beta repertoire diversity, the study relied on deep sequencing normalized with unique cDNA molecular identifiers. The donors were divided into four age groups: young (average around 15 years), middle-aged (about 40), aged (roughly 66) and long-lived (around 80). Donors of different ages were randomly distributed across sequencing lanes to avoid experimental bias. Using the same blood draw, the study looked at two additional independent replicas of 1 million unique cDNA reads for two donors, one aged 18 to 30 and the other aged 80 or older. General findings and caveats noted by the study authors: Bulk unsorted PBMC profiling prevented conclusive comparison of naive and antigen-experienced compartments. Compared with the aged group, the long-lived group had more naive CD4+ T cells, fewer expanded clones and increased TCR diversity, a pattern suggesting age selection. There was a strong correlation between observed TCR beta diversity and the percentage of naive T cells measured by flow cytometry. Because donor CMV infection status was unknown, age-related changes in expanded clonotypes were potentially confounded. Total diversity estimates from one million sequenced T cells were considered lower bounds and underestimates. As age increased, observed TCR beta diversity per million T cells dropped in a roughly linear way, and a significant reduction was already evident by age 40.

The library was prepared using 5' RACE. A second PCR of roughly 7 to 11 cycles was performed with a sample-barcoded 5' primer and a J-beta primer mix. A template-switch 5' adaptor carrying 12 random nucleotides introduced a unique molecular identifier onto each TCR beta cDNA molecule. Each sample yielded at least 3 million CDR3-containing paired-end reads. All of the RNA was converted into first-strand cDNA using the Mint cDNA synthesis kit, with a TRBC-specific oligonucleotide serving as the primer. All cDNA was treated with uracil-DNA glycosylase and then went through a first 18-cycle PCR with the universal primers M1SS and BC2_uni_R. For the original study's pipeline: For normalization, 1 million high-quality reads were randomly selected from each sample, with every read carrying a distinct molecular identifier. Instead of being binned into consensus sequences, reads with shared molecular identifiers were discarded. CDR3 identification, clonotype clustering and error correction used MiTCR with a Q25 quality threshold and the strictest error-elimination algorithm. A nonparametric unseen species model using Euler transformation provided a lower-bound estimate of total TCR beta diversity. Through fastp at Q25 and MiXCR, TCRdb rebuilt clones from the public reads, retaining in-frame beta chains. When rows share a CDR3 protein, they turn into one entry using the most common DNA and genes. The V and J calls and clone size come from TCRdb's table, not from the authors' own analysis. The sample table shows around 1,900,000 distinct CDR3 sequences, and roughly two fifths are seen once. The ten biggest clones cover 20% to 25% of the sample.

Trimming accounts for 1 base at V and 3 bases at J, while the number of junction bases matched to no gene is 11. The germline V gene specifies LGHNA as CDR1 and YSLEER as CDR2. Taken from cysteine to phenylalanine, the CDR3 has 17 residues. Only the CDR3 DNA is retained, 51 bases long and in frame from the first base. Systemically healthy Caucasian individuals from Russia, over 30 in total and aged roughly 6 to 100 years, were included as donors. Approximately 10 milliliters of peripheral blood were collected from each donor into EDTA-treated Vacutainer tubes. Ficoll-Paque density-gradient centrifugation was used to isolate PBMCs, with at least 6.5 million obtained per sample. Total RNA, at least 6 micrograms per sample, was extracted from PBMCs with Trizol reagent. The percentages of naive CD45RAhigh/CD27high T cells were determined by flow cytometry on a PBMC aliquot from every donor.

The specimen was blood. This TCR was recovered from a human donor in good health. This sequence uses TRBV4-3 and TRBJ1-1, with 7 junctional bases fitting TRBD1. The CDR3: CASSQAINRGLHTEAFF. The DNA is TGCGCCAGCAGCCAAGCAATTAACAGGGGTTTGCACACTGAAGCTTTCTTT.